The rows below give T cell receptor beta chains drawn from one sample of a study of T cell responses to AZD1222 COVID-19 vaccine. Libraries were prepared by immunoSEQ multiplex PCR; TCRdb keeps only in-frame clonotypes and omits some of them. Altogether some 150,000 clones are present, about nine tenths being singletons, with the ten largest covering roughly 1.5%. Sequenced here: peripheral blood, sampled 28 days after the second AZD1222 dose. The receptors here all came from an adult who received the AZD1222 COVID-19 vaccine. The CDR3 runs from the conserved cysteine through the conserved F or W.

v_call | cdr3_aa
TRBV6-5 | CASSLKRLSYEQYF
TRBV6-5 | CASSYQATNEKLFF
TRBV19 | CASKRQKGARGTGELFF
TRBV19 | CASSIGLAGGRPGELFF
TRBV12-5 | CASGFYGNTEAFF
TRBV7-9 | CASSLALGNQPQHF
TRBV19 | CASSYTGNTEAFF
TRBV11-2 | CASSLGPRAGPYNSPLHF
TRBV10-3 | CAISEGIAVRVETQYF
TRBV4-2 | CASSQIAGSGTDTQYF
TRBV27 | CASSSREDFPSYEQYF
TRBV6-6 | CASSPLGHRTSYNEQFF
TRBV6-2/TRBV6-3 | CASSYYLGLGTGYEQYF
TRBV6-5 | CASRHKTNSPLHF
TRBV6-6 | CASSPPGPSNQPQHF
TRBV28 | CASSLWDMKDNSPLHF
TRBV5-1 | CASSNTGGTDTQYF
TRBV6-5 | CASSYRLSTEAFF
TRBV24-1 | CATSRASNEQFF
TRBV21-1 | CASSTVGDRHLTTNEKLFF
TRBV4-2 | CASSQSSRGQEGYTF
TRBV10-3 | CAISAGPTGYSVSTGELFF
TRBV4-1 | CASSHPLGQNTEAFF
TRBV28 | CASSSQIFTDTQYF
TRBV7-9 | CASTSEQGRNTEAFF
TRBV5-4 | CASSLGAGIRETQYF
TRBV7-2 | CASSFGTSGSNTQYF
TRBV6-2/TRBV6-3 | CASSYPPAGGRIRDTQYF
TRBV14 | CASSLAGWETQYF
TRBV19 | CASSTGQDRNTIYF
TRBV28 | CASSPGTGKLPGANVLTF
TRBV18 | CASSPTAGTGAIQPQHF
TRBV6-2/TRBV6-3 | CASSYSHSYEQYF
TRBV30 | CAWSEGYGANVLTF
TRBV29-1 | CSVVGYGETQYF
TRBV30 | CAWSPDRGWVNEQFF